These T cell receptor beta chains were read from a single sample in a study of blood T cell repertoires in COVID-19. Method: immunoSEQ multiplex PCR; TCRdb's copy keeps in-frame clones and lacks some. The sample consists of approximately 19,000 clones, approximately 91% of them appearing once. Specimen: peripheral blood. These receptors originate from a human donor in a cohort sampled during active COVID-19. Both conserved end residues are part of each CDR3.

j_gene: TRBJ1-1; v_gene: TRBV6-5; CDR3aa: CASSYLSGEGNTEAFF
j_gene: TRBJ2-5; v_gene: TRBV4-1; CDR3aa: CASSPELGAQGTQYF
j_gene: TRBJ1-1; v_gene: TRBV7-9; CDR3aa: CASSFKGMNTEAFF
j_gene: TRBJ1-2; v_gene: TRBV15; CDR3aa: CATSWGRTGVVYGYTF
j_gene: TRBJ1-5; v_gene: TRBV6-5; CDR3aa: CAGGWKGNQPQHF
j_gene: TRBJ1-2; v_gene: TRBV30; CDR3aa: CAWSAGQHLYTF
j_gene: TRBJ1-2; v_gene: TRBV21-1; CDR3aa: CASSLGPGPGHYGYTF
j_gene: TRBJ1-6; v_gene: TRBV4-2; CDR3aa: CASSPQTGQDSPLHF
j_gene: TRBJ1-4; v_gene: TRBV29-1; CDR3aa: CSVEGGSGEKLFF
j_gene: TRBJ2-5; v_gene: TRBV11-3; CDR3aa: CASSSGQKETQYF
j_gene: TRBJ1-4; v_gene: TRBV19; CDR3aa: CASSIQGGGLNEKLFF
j_gene: TRBJ2-5; v_gene: TRBV12-3/TRBV12-4; CDR3aa: CASSFGRVETQYF
j_gene: TRBJ2-7; v_gene: TRBV4-1; CDR3aa: CASSQTSGTYEQYF
j_gene: TRBJ1-2; v_gene: TRBV12-3/TRBV12-4; CDR3aa: CASSQQGAYGYTF
j_gene: TRBJ2-7; v_gene: TRBV11-2; CDR3aa: CASSLLGTKYEQYF
j_gene: TRBJ2-3; v_gene: TRBV4-3; CDR3aa: CASSQDLHGLAGGDYRQYF
j_gene: TRBJ2-7; v_gene: TRBV6-2/TRBV6-3; CDR3aa: CASSTDFYEQYF
j_gene: TRBJ2-5; v_gene: TRBV11-2; CDR3aa: CASNPTSGRGPKETQYF
j_gene: TRBJ2-6; v_gene: TRBV2; CDR3aa: CASRGSSGANVLTF
j_gene: TRBJ2-5; v_gene: TRBV7-9; CDR3aa: CASSLERAGGLETQYF
j_gene: TRBJ2-2; v_gene: TRBV5-4; CDR3aa: CASSSGEGITGELFF
j_gene: TRBJ2-7; v_gene: TRBV12-2; CDR3aa: CASRLASTSDSYEQYF
j_gene: TRBJ2-2; v_gene: TRBV18; CDR3aa: CASSSTGTGELFF
j_gene: TRBJ2-3; v_gene: TRBV7-8; CDR3aa: CASSHDGGGLSTDTQYF
j_gene: TRBJ2-3; v_gene: TRBV29-1; CDR3aa: CSVVEASGTTDTQYF
j_gene: TRBJ2-1; v_gene: TRBV7-3; CDR3aa: CASSPRTSAYNEQFF
j_gene: TRBJ1-1; v_gene: TRBV18; CDR3aa: CASSPPSDTEAFF
j_gene: TRBJ1-2; v_gene: TRBV4-1; CDR3aa: CASSQEPGQVWTGYTF
j_gene: TRBJ1-2; v_gene: TRBV15; CDR3aa: CATSNGNYGYTF